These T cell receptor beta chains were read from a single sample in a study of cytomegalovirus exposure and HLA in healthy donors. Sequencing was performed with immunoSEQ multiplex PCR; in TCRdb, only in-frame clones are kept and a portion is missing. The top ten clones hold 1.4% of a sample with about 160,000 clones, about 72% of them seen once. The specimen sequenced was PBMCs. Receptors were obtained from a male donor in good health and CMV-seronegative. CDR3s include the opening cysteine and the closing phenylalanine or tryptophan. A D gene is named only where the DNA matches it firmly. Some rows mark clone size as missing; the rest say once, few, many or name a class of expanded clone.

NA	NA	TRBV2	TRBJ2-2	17	CASFPTEGPANTGELFF	TGTGCCAGCTTCCCGACCGAGGGTCCGGCGAACACCGGGGAGCTGTTTTTT
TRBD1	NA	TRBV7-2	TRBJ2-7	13	CASSRQGAHEQYF	TGTGCCAGCAGCCGACAGGGGGCCCACGAGCAGTACTTC
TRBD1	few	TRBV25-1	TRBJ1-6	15	CASSDRTGDNSPLHF	TGTGCCAGCAGTGATCGGACAGGGGATAATTCACCCCTCCACTTT
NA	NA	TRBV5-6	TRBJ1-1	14	CASSNGGRVTEAFF	TGTGCCAGCAGCAACGGGGGGCGTGTCACTGAAGCTTTCTTT
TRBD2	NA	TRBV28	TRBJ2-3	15	CASSLPGTSTDTQYF	TGTGCCAGCAGTTTGCCCGGGACTAGTACAGATACGCAGTATTTT
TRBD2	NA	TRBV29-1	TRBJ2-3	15	CSASGGAPSTDTQYF	TGCAGCGCGAGCGGGGGAGCCCCTAGCACAGATACGCAGTATTTT
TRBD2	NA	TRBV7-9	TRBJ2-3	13	CASSSLAGEGQYF	TGTGCCAGCAGCTCTCTAGCGGGGGAAGGGCAGTATTTT
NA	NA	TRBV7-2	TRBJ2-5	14	CASSLRGHKETQYF	TGTGCCAGCAGCTTACGGGGACACAAAGAGACCCAGTACTTC
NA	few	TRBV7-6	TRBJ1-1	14	CASARRAGNTEAFF	TGTGCCAGCGCACGCCGCGCGGGAAACACTGAAGCTTTCTTT
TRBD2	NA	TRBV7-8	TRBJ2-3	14	CASRRRGGADTQYF	TGTGCCAGCAGGCGTCGGGGGGGCGCAGATACGCAGTATTTT
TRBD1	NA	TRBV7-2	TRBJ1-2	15	CASSSRTGWDYGYTF	TGTGCCAGCAGCTCCCGGACAGGGTGGGACTATGGCTACACCTTC
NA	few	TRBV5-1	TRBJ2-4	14	CASSLMEEEDIQYF	TGCGCCAGCAGCTTAATGGAGGAAGAGGACATTCAGTACTTC
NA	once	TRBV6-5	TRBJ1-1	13	CASSPLGQGKAFF	TGTGCCAGCAGTCCCCTCGGGCAGGGAAAGGCTTTCTTT
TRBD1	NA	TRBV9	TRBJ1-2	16	CASSVAGTGVVYGYTF	TGTGCCAGCAGCGTTGCCGGGACAGGGGTTGTCTATGGCTACACCTTC
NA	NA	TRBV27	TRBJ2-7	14	CASSLSRGSYEQYF	TGTGCCAGCAGTTTATCCCGGGGGAGCTACGAGCAGTACTTC
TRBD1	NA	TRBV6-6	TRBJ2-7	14	CASSSGTGKYEQYF	TGTGCCAGCAGTTCCGGGACAGGGAAATACGAGCAGTACTTC
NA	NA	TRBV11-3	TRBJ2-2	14	CASSGTPYTGELFF	TGTGCCAGCAGCGGGACACCATATACCGGGGAGCTGTTTTTT
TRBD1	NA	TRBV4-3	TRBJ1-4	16	CASSQAGGQVLEKLFF	TGCGCCAGCAGCCAAGCAGGGGGGCAGGTATTAGAAAAACTGTTTTTT
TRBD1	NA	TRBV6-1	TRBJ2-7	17	CASSETRLTGGVYEQYF	TGTGCCAGCAGTGAAACCCGACTAACAGGGGGAGTCTACGAGCAGTACTTC
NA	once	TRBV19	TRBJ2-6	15	CASSIRGSGANVLTF	TGTGCCAGTAGTATTAGGGGGTCAGGGGCCAACGTCCTGACTTTC
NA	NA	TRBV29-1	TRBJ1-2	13	CSTLQGKGDGYTF	TGCAGCACACTACAGGGTAAAGGGGATGGCTACACCTTC
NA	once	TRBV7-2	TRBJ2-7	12	CASSSDWREQYF	TGTGCCAGCAGCTCGGACTGGCGGGAGCAGTACTTC
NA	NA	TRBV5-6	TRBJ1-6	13	CASSQGQGSPLHF	TGTGCCAGCAGCCAGGGTCAGGGTTCACCCCTCCACTTT
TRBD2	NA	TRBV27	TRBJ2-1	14	CASSWTRGYNEQFF	TGTGCCAGCAGCTGGACTAGAGGGTACAATGAGCAGTTCTTC
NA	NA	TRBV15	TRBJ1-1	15	CATSIGGGVGTEAFF	TGTGCCACCAGCATCGGGGGGGGCGTGGGCACTGAAGCTTTCTTT
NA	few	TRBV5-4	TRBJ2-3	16	CASSPTRGAGTDTQYF	TGTGCCAGCAGCCCAACTCGGGGGGCCGGCACAGATACGCAGTATTTT
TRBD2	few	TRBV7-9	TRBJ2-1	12	CASSLGTSGQFF	TGTGCCAGCAGCCTCGGGACTAGCGGGCAGTTCTTC
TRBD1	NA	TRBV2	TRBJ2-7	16	CASSLDRGLRGGEQYF	TGTGCCAGCAGTTTGGACAGGGGACTTAGGGGCGGGGAGCAGTACTTC
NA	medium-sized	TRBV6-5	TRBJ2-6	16	CASSYSPGDGANVLTF	TGTGCCAGCAGTTACTCCCCGGGGGATGGGGCCAACGTCCTGACTTTC
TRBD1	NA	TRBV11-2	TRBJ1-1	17	CASSPRPGTGIGTEAFF	TGTGCCAGCAGCCCTCGTCCCGGGACAGGGATCGGCACTGAAGCTTTCTTT
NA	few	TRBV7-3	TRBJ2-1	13	CASSLREYNEQFF	TGTGCCAGCAGCTTAAGGGAGTACAATGAGCAGTTCTTC
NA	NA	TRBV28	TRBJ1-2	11	CASRAPYGYTF	TGTGCCAGCAGGGCCCCTTATGGCTACACCTTC
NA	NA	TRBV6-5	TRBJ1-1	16	CASSYSLTQRGTEAFF	TGTGCCAGCAGTTACTCGTTGACCCAACGGGGCACTGAAGCTTTCTTT
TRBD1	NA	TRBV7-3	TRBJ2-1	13	CASSWDSYNEQFF	TGTGCCAGCAGTTGGGACAGTTACAATGAGCAGTTCTTC
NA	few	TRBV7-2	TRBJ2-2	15	CASSLSGPLPGELFF	TGTGCCAGCAGCTTATCAGGCCCCCTGCCCGGGGAGCTGTTTTTT
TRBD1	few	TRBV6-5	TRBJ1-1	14	CASSSPGQGTEAFF	TGTGCCAGCAGTTCACCCGGACAGGGAACTGAAGCTTTCTTT
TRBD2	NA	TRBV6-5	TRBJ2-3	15	CASTSIAGATDTQYF	TGTGCCAGCACATCCATAGCGGGGGCCACAGATACGCAGTATTTT
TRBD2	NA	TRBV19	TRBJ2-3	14	CASSSAGGEDTQYF	TGTGCCAGTAGTTCAGCGGGAGGAGAAGATACGCAGTATTTT
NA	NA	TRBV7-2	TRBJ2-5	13	CASSPDNQETQYF	TGTGCCAGCAGCCCGGACAACCAAGAGACCCAGTACTTC
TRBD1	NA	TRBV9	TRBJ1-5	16	CASSVGQGLGNQPQHF	TGTGCCAGCAGCGTCGGACAGGGCCTGGGCAATCAGCCCCAGCATTTT
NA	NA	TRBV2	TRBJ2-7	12	CASSYSSYEQYF	TGTGCCAGCAGCTACAGCTCCTACGAGCAGTACTTC
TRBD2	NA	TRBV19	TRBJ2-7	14	CASAIAGVTYEQYF	TGTGCCAGTGCGATAGCGGGAGTAACGTACGAGCAGTACTTC
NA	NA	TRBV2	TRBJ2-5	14	CASSPTPIGETQYF	TGTGCCAGCAGCCCGACCCCGATCGGGGAGACCCAGTACTTC
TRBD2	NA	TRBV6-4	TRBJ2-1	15	CASSDNQRERNEQFF	TGTGCCAGCAGTGACAACCAGCGGGAGCGCAATGAGCAGTTCTTC
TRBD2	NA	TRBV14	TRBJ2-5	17	CASSRGLAGGFEETQYF	TGTGCCAGCAGCCGAGGGCTAGCGGGAGGATTTGAAGAGACCCAGTACTTC
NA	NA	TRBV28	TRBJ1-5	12	CASSSGGQPQHF	TGTGCCAGCAGCTCCGGTGGTCAGCCCCAGCATTTT
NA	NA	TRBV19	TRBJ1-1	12	CASKHPNTEAFF	TGTGCCAGTAAACACCCGAACACTGAAGCTTTCTTT
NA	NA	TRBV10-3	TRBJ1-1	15	CAISAIPGRGTEAFF	TGTGCCATCAGTGCCATTCCGGGTAGAGGTACTGAAGCTTTCTTT
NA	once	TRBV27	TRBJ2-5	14	CATKRGGTQETQYF	TGTGCCACTAAAAGGGGGGGTACTCAAGAGACCCAGTACTTC
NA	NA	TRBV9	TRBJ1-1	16	CASSVGVLGARTEAFF	TGTGCCAGCAGCGTAGGCGTTCTGGGGGCGCGGACTGAAGCTTTCTTT